Listed below are T cell receptor beta chains from one sample, sequenced in a study of blood T cell repertoires in COVID-19. Clones were read by immunoSEQ multiplex PCR, and TCRdb kept only the in-frame ones, dropping some. The sample yields roughly 39,000 clones, 75% to 85% seen once. The sequenced sample was peripheral blood. The source is a man aged 65 to 79 with acute or convalescent COVID-19. Each CDR3 is given with its conserved first and last residue.

cdr3_aa j_call v_call
CASSPTGSNEKLFF TRBJ1-4 TRBV2
CATSGAYTNTGELFF TRBJ2-2 TRBV15
CASSLTSGTTYEQYF TRBJ2-7 TRBV27
CASSAASGSPTDTQYF TRBJ2-3 TRBV5-1
CASGGQGLGGSYNEQFF TRBJ2-1 TRBV7-9
CSASLGTSGSVGRDNEQFF TRBJ2-1 TRBV20-1
CASSQEVGFSDEQYF TRBJ2-7 TRBV4-1
CASNLQGYEQYF TRBJ2-7 TRBV2
CASSLKAGDEQFF TRBJ2-1 TRBV5-5
CASSQGQGAYNSPLHF TRBJ1-6 TRBV4-3
CASSLVDEQYF TRBJ2-7 TRBV7-2
CASSLGLVAGELFF TRBJ2-2 TRBV7-3
CASSPPGTSGSNEQFF TRBJ2-1 TRBV14
CASSRRTDTQYF TRBJ2-3 TRBV19
CASSLQGGQVF TRBJ1-4 TRBV5-6
CATSRDTTGGNTEAFF TRBJ1-1 TRBV15
CASSTLAETYEQYF TRBJ2-7 TRBV5-5
CASSHRLGNEAFF TRBJ1-1 TRBV3-1/TRBV3-2
CASSRTGVSTDTQYF TRBJ2-3 TRBV7-2
CSAGDRDGYTF TRBJ1-2 TRBV20-1
CATSIGANYGYTF TRBJ1-2 TRBV24-1
CASSEGRNQPQHF TRBJ1-5 TRBV10-1
CASSFGSEQYF TRBJ2-7 TRBV27
CASSSGQRETQYF TRBJ2-5 TRBV11-3